What follows are 15 T cell receptor beta chains derived from one specimen sequenced in a study of T cell repertoires in cytomegalovirus infection. TCRdb ran MiXCR on the reads and lists one entry per CDR3 protein. The sample has some 920,000 distinct CDR3 sequences; around 29% are singletons. Antigens of these TCRs are unknown. Sequenced material: cultured CD8+ T cells from PBMCs, taken from culture after CMV antigen stimulation. These receptors were obtained from a human donor in good health (CMV status not recorded). Some clones in this sample may be carry-over from other donors' samples.

This clonotype was seen a handful of times. The genes are TRBV10-3 and TRBJ1-3; TRBD1 might be the D (5 bases). The CDR3 loop spans 15 amino acids. Germline lookup yields CDR1 ENHRY and CDR2 SYGVKD. V was clipped by 0 bases and J by 2 bases, with 8 bases between them. The CDR3 region is CAISESDSTGNTIYF. The CDR3 bases are TGTGCCATCAGTGAGTCAGACAGTACTGGAAACACCATATATTTT.

This clonotype has more than one count but fewer than ten. The V call is TRBV27, the J call TRBJ2-3; D is unresolved. Trimming left V 6 bases short and J 2 bases short, with 6 bases between. CDR3 length equals 12 residues. Germline V gene lookup returns CDR1 MNHEY and CDR2 SMNVEV (reference sequence). In DNA, the CDR3 is TGTGCCAGCAGAGAGTTCACAGATACGCAGTATTTT. It encodes CASREFTDTQYF.

The rearrangement links TRBV27 to TRBJ1-5; D gene ambiguous. CDR1 is MNHEY and CDR2 is SMNVEV in the germline V gene (reference sequence). CDR3 length: 15 amino acids. V lost 7 bases and J 1 base, leaving 14 bases between the germline ends. The CDR3 bases are TGTGCCAGCACCCCATACGTGGGGAGCAATCAGCCCCAGCATTTT. Protein product: CASTPYVGSNQPQHF.

The sample holds many counts of this clonotype. This chain uses TRBV7-2 with TRBJ2-1; 7 positions agree with TRBD1. Germline-derived CDR1 and CDR2 are SGHTA and FQGNSA. V gave up 5 bases and J gave up 8 bases; unmatched junction bases: 9. The CDR3 runs to 14 residues. The CDR3 DNA sequence: TGTGCCAGCAGCCCCTTAACAGGGGATGATGAGCAGTTCTTC. Translated, it gives CASSPLTGDDEQFF.

V is TRBV18 and J is TRBJ2-2; D is undetermined. Germline V gives CDR1 KGHSH, CDR2 LQKENI. Trimming removed 3 bases from V and 10 bases from J, with 9 bases in between. The CDR3 contains 12 residues. CDR3 protein: CASSPVPPELFF. The CDR3 nucleotides read TGTGCCAGCTCACCGGTCCCCCCGGAGCTGTTTTTT.

This sequence joins TRBV5-4 and TRBJ2-1; no firm D call. The CDR3 runs to 12 residues. V was pared by 1 base and J by 9 bases, with 8 bases between. CDR1 SGHNT and CDR2 YYREEE come from the germline V gene (reference sequence). CDR3: CASSLWNREQFF. The CDR3 bases are TGTGCCAGCAGCTTGTGGAATCGTGAGCAGTTCTTC.

This clonotype was counted between two and nine times. J is TRBJ2-3 and V is TRBV9; 8 nucleotides align to TRBD2. The germline V gene encodes CDR1 SGDLS and CDR2 YYNGEE. This CDR3 contains 16 residues. V lost 0 bases, J lost 1 base, and 4 bases stayed unmatched. This CDR3 is CASSVVSSGGTDTQYF. The CDR3 coding sequence is TGTGCCAGCAGCGTAGTTAGTAGCGGGGGCACAGATACGCAGTATTTT.

This clonotype was recorded many times. This chain connects TRBV7-2 to TRBJ2-3; D gene ambiguous. The CDR3 has 16 amino acids. Per the germline V gene, CDR1 is SGHTA and CDR2 is FQGNSA. Trimming cost V 1 base and J 0 bases, with 11 bases left between them. The CDR3 protein is CASSLDSVTSTDTQYF. The CDR3 DNA reads TGTGCCAGCAGCTTAGACAGCGTTACTAGCACAGATACGCAGTATTTT.

The V call is TRBV6-8, the J call TRBJ2-7, with TRBD1 identical over 7 bases. The V gene's germline CDR1 is MNHGY and CDR2 SAAAGT. J was trimmed by 2 bases and V by 6 bases; bases with no gene match: 7. CDR3 length: 14 amino acids. CDR3 loop: CASSRGQAAYEQYV. The CDR3 coding sequence is TGTGCCAGCAGCCGCGGACAGGCCGCCTACGAGCAGTACGTC.

The chain employs TRBV19 and TRBJ2-1; tentative D call: TRBD2 (5 bases). This CDR3 contains 14 residues. Germline CDR1 reads LNHDA; CDR2 reads SQIVND (reference sequence). The germline V and J ends were trimmed by 6 bases and 3 bases, with 12 bases remaining between them. The CDR3 region has the DNA TGTGCCAGTAGCACAAGAGGACTCTACAATGAGCAGTTCTTC. Translated, it gives CASSTRGLYNEQFF.

This chain connects TRBV12-3 or TRBV12-4 to TRBJ2-1, with 8 bases fitting TRBD2. Germline trimming cut 7 bases from V and 4 bases from J; bases unmatched to any gene: 6. This CDR3 is 14 amino acids long. Here the CDR3 DNA reads TGTGCCAGCAAGTTGCGGGGGGATTACAATGAGCAGTTCTTC. This sequence encodes CASKLRGDYNEQFF.

This clonotype was recorded at least ten times. The genes are TRBV19 and TRBJ1-1; TRBD1 is a possible D gene (5 bases). V was shortened by 9 bases and J by 0 bases, with 11 bases between the two germline ends. The CDR3 loop spans 13 amino acids. The V gene's germline CDR1 is LNHDA and CDR2 SQIVND (reference sequence). The CDR3 sequence is CASSGTVNTEAFF. CDR3 DNA: TGTGCCAGCTCCGGGACGGTGAACACTGAAGCTTTCTTT.

Concerning this clonotype itself: The germline gene is not matched at one end of the junction; a read error may be the cause. The rearrangement uses TRBV4-1 and TRBJ1-5; 10 bases are shared with TRBD1. This CDR3 has 15 residues. The germline CDR1 and CDR2 sequences are MGHRA and YSYEKL. The CDR3, as DNA: TGTGCCAGCAGCCAAGGACAGGGGGAGTATCAGCCCCAGCATTTT. This translates into CASSQGQGEYQPQHF.

The rearrangement links TRBV15 to TRBJ2-3, with D possibly called TRBD1 or TRBD2 (5 bases each). This CDR3 region has 14 residues. The ends were cut back, 5 bases at V and 2 bases at J, with 11 bases in the middle. Germline V gives CDR1 LNHNV, CDR2 YYDKDF (reference sequence). As DNA, the CDR3 is TGTGCCACCAGCTCCCGGGACCACACAGATACGCAGTATTTT. It codes for CATSSRDHTDTQYF.

The V and J genes are TRBV7-3 and TRBJ2-3, with 10 bases aligning to TRBD1. Germline V gene sequence: CDR1 SGHTA, CDR2 FQGTGA. This CDR3 spans 18 amino acids. The junction had 13 bases not matched to a gene; V was cut back by 5 bases and J by 2 bases. The CDR3 DNA is TGTGCCAGCAGCCACCTGACAGGGGGCGCAGAGGACACAGATACGCAGTATTTT. This encodes CASSHLTGGAEDTDTQYF.